These T cell receptor beta chains were read from a single sample in a study of CD8+ T cells in alopecia areata. Some clones are missing from TCRdb's copy, which holds only in-frame ones; the method was immunoSEQ multiplex PCR. The data hold about 150,000 clones, with 55% observed a single time. The sample taken for sequencing was CD4+ T cells sorted from blood. The receptors were sampled from a human donor in good health. Each CDR3 is given with its conserved first and last residue.

j_call cdr3_length v_call cdr3_aa
TRBJ1-1 13 TRBV6-1 CASRLKGNTEAFF
TRBJ1-2 13 TRBV7-9 CASSLARTGGYTF
TRBJ2-6 17 TRBV2 CASKPWDRGAGANVLTF
TRBJ2-7 11 TRBV29-1 CSVAHGYEQYF
TRBJ1-2 11 TRBV28 CASYMNYGYTF
TRBJ2-2 15 TRBV4-1 CASSQTGLLTGELFF
TRBJ2-5 15 TRBV19 CASSIGQGSRETQYF
TRBJ2-1 14 TRBV9 CASSVQVTGNEQFF
TRBJ2-4 17 TRBV5-1 CASSPGTVPLAKNIQYF
TRBJ2-5 14 TRBV14 CASSQDWDTETQYF
TRBJ2-5 15 TRBV30 CACRRGGVQQETQYF
TRBJ1-1 14 TRBV28 CASRMRGINTEAFF
TRBJ2-6 16 TRBV19 CASNPSGRSGANVLTF
TRBJ1-2 14 TRBV28 CASTPGGINYGYTF
TRBJ2-3 17 TRBV5-1 CASSLESMRISTDTQYF
TRBJ1-2 13 TRBV30 CAWAPGSTYGYTF
TRBJ1-1 12 TRBV29-1 CSVHRDRTEAFF
TRBJ2-7 14 TRBV19 CASSGDSRGNEQYF
TRBJ2-1 15 TRBV6-5 CASSQLAGAYNEQFF
TRBJ2-2 18 TRBV4-1 CASSQFLLSGVDTGELFF